Each of the 22 T cell receptor beta chains below was sequenced from the same sample in a study of T-cell reconstitution after alpha-beta-depleted transplantation in children (dated by TCRdb to about 2016). The treatment or condition label corresponds to: allogeneic hematopoietic cell transplantation with graft depleted of TCRalphabeta T cells and CD19 B cells. Library method: PCR. TCRdb records Illumina HiSeq 2500 as the sequencer. To normalize quantification of the TCRbeta repertoire, the TCR libraries were built with molecular barcoding that relied on unique molecular identifiers. Through fastp at Q25 and MiXCR, TCRdb rebuilt clones from the public reads, retaining in-frame beta chains. Each record represents a unique CDR3 protein, reported with the most common genes and DNA among its rows. This sample gives just over 950,000 distinct CDR3 sequences in total; about 26% of them show up just once. Clones ranked in the top ten supply approximately 30% of the sample.

Sequences were derived from PBMCs, mostly from graft donor cells, sampled 360 days after TCRalphabeta/CD19-depleted stem cell transplant. The source is a boy under two years old who had a stem cell transplant for SCID, so the T cells may come from the graft donor.

V usage is TRBV29-1 and J usage is TRBJ2-3; no clear D gene. Germline lookup yields CDR1 SQVTM and CDR2 ANQGSEA. The CDR3 contains 15 residues. The V gene lost 0 bases and the J gene lost 4 bases, with 14 bases spanning the gap. CDR3 sequence: CSVEDAALWADTQYF. CDR3 DNA sequence: TGCAGCGTTGAAGACGCAGCTTTGTGGGCAGATACGCAGTATTTT.

This clonotype was picked up a small number of times. The CDR3 loop is CASSKGRAYEQYF. The CDR3 DNA is TGTGCCAGCTCAAAGGGACGAGCCTACGAGCAGTACTTC. The V gene is TRBV18, the J gene TRBJ2-7, with D perhaps assigned TRBD1 or TRBD2 (5 bases each). The germline V and J ends were trimmed by 5 bases and 2 bases, with 10 bases remaining between them. The CDR3 runs to 13 residues. CDR1 is KGHSH, CDR2 LQKENI, per germline.

This clonotype was counted a few times. The chain has TRBV12-3 or TRBV12-4 and TRBJ2-1; D possibly corresponds to TRBD2 (5 bases). V shed 6 bases and J shed 3 bases, with 12 bases lying between them. The CDR3 loop spans 14 amino acids. CDR3 in amino acids: CASRPPGIYNEQFF. The CDR3 bases are TGTGCCAGCAGACCCCCGGGGATCTACAATGAGCAGTTCTTC.

This clonotype was detected a few times. The V and J genes are TRBV7-6 and TRBJ1-6; no clear D gene. This CDR3 is 15 amino acids long. Germline CDR1 reads SGHVS; CDR2 reads FNYEAQ. Trimming shortened V by 1 base and J by 6 bases, and 10 bases separated the two germline ends. For the CDR3, the DNA is TGTGCCAGCAGCTTAGTCTTAGGGCCTAATTCACCCCTCCACTTT. Encoded protein: CASSLVLGPNSPLHF.

The genes are TRBV12-3 or TRBV12-4 and TRBJ1-5; D unclear. Between the trimmed V and J ends, which lost 5 bases and 6 bases, there was a span of 14 bases. The CDR3 is made up of 14 amino acids. Here the CDR3 reads CASSGLMTAQPQHF. Written as DNA, the CDR3 is TGTGCCAGCAGTGGCCTTATGACTGCTCAGCCCCAGCATTTT.

The CDR3 nucleotides read TGTGCCATCAGTACTCAGGGGAGACTGTACAATGAGCAGTTCTTC. Encoded protein: CAISTQGRLYNEQFF. The chain recombines TRBV10-3 with TRBJ2-1, with D maybe TRBD1 (6 bases). This CDR3 is 15 amino acids long. V lost 5 bases and J 4 bases, leaving 15 bases between the germline ends. Germline-derived CDR1 and CDR2 are ENHRY and SYGVKD.

This clonotype was counted only a few times. At one boundary the junction diverges from the germline segment, which might be a read error. The J gene is TRBJ2-1, the V gene TRBV24-1; D gene unclear. The CDR3 length is 16 residues. CDR1 KGHDR and CDR2 SFDVKD come from the germline V gene. The CDR3 loop reads CATSPSGPKVRNQQFF. CDR3 DNA sequence: TGTGCCACCAGTCCCTCTGGCCCTAAGGTCCGCAATCAGCAGTTCTTC.

The V call is TRBV9, the J call TRBJ2-3; 12 bases align to TRBD2. Germline V gives CDR1 SGDLS, CDR2 YYNGEE. V lost 3 bases to trimming and J lost 5 bases; unmatched junction nucleotides: 7. This CDR3 has 16 amino acids. CDR3 amino acids: CASSGTSGGRGDTQYF. The CDR3, as DNA: TGTGCCAGCAGCGGAACTAGCGGGGGGCGTGGAGATACGCAGTATTTT. Full variable domain (missing parts from reference TRBV9 and TRBJ2-3): DSGVTQTPKHLITATGQRVTLRCSPRSGDLSVYWYQQSLDQGLQFLIQYYNGEERAKGNILERFSAQQFPDLHSELNLSSLELGDSALYFCASSGTSGGRGDTQYFGPGTRLTVL.

The gene calls are TRBV6-2 or TRBV6-3 and TRBJ2-3; 10 nucleotides agree with TRBD1. J lost 4 bases, V lost 7 bases, and 8 bases had no gene match. The CDR3 is 15 amino acids. The germline gives CDR1 MNHEY, CDR2 SVGEGT. The CDR3 region has the DNA TGTGCCAGCACCCCCGGACAGGGGGTAGCAGATACGCAGTATTTT. Translation gives CASTPGQGVADTQYF.

This chain uses TRBV11-2 with TRBJ2-3, with D perhaps TRBD1 (6 bases). Germline loops: CDR1 SGHAT, CDR2 FQNNGV. The CDR3 has 15 residues. The germline V and J ends were trimmed by 3 bases and 4 bases, with 14 bases remaining between them. This CDR3 is CASSLVTGPADTQYF. CDR3 coding DNA: TGTGCCAGCAGCTTGGTAACAGGGCCGGCAGATACGCAGTATTTT.

The chain couples TRBV4-2 to TRBJ1-4; 7 nucleotides line up with TRBD1. This CDR3 is 18 amino acids long. The trim removed 3 bases at V and 8 bases at J, leaving 18 bases unmatched. Germline CDR1 and CDR2: LGHNA and YNFKEQ. CDR3 protein: CASSQGTFVDRLREKLFF. The CDR3 region has the DNA TGTGCCAGCAGCCAGGGGACGTTTGTGGACAGGTTGAGGGAAAAACTGTTTTTT.

There are a few counts of this clonotype. J is TRBJ2-3 and V is TRBV2; TRBD2 is a possible D gene (7 bases). Trimming took 5 bases from V and 3 from J, leaving 18 bases between them. The CDR3 spans 16 residues. Germline V gene sequence: CDR1 SNHLY, CDR2 FYNNEI. In DNA, the CDR3 is TGTGCCAGCAGTTGGTGGGGGGGCTCTTCTACAGATACGCAGTATTTT. Amino acid sequence: CASSWWGGSSTDTQYF.

The chain couples TRBV28 to TRBJ2-1; no definite D call. Germline V gene sequence: CDR1 MDHEN, CDR2 SYDVKM. This CDR3 comprises 14 residues. V lost 3 bases, J lost 8 bases, and 14 bases lay in between. CDR3 protein: CASSFLGRTDEQFF. The CDR3 DNA is TGTGCCAGCAGTTTTCTAGGCAGGACCGATGAGCAGTTCTTC. Based on the CDR3 plus reference TRBV28 and TRBJ2-1, the full variable domain is DVKVTQSSRYLVKRTGEKVFLECVQDMDHENMFWYRQDPGLGLRLIYFSYDVKMKEKGDIPEGYSVSREKKERFSLILESASTNQTSMYLCASSFLGRTDEQFFGPGTRLTVL.

V usage is TRBV28 and J usage is TRBJ1-3; no definite D call. The germline CDR1 and CDR2 sequences are MDHEN and SYDVKM. V was pared by 6 bases and J by 2 bases, with 11 bases between. The CDR3 is 14 residues long. The CDR3: CASRSPGPGNTIYF. The CDR3 DNA reads as TGTGCCAGCAGATCCCCCGGTCCTGGAAACACCATATATTTT.

J is TRBJ1-4 and V is TRBV20-1, with a weak D call TRBD1 (6 bases). The CDR3 sequence is 15 residues long. Germline-derived CDR1 and CDR2 are DFQATT and SNEGSKA (reference sequence). Trimming shortened V by 6 bases and J by 5 bases, and 19 bases separated the two germline ends. The CDR3 protein is CSAPDKTGRNEKLFF. In DNA form, the CDR3 reads TGCAGTGCCCCCGATAAGACAGGCCGAAATGAAAAACTGTTTTTT.

This clonotype was observed a few times. This chain links TRBV3-1 with TRBJ2-1; D is uncertain. Germline V gene data show CDR1 as LGHDT and CDR2 as YNNKEL (reference sequence). The CDR3 runs 15 residues. The germline V and J ends were trimmed by 0 bases and 5 bases, with 11 bases remaining between them. The CDR3 region is CASSQDGTSNNEQFF. CDR3 bases: TGTGCCAGCAGCCAAGACGGAACTTCCAACAATGAGCAGTTCTTC.

This clonotype has just a few counts. This rearrangement joins TRBV11-2 to TRBJ2-7; 10 nucleotides agree with TRBD1. CDR1 and CDR2 (germline): SGHAT, FQNNGV. The CDR3 covers 13 residues. Trimming took 8 bases from V and 7 from J; bases not matched to a gene: 8. CDR3 sequence: CASGDRGRWEQYF. Written as DNA, the CDR3 is TGTGCCAGCGGCGACAGGGGGCGTTGGGAGCAGTACTTC.

This clonotype showed up just once. The chain recombines TRBV29-1 with TRBJ1-5; no definite D call. V gave up 6 bases and J gave up 4 bases, with 10 bases separating them. This CDR3 region has 12 residues. CDR1 and CDR2 (germline): SQVTM, ANQGSEA. CDR3 sequence reads: CSVLDGNQPQHF. The CDR3 nucleotides read TGCAGCGTCCTCGACGGGAATCAGCCCCAGCATTTT.

This clonotype occurred once. The chain combines TRBV6-1 with TRBJ1-1; a weak D match, TRBD1 (5 bases). This CDR3 has 14 amino acids. Germline CDR1 is MNHNS and CDR2 is SASEGT. Between the trimmed V and J ends, which lost 6 bases and 3 bases, there was a span of 14 bases. The CDR3 DNA follows: TGTGCCAGCAGGCGGGGCTATGTGGACACTGAAGCTTTCTTT. Amino acid sequence: CASRRGYVDTEAFF.

This clonotype was found a few times. The gene calls are TRBV4-2 and TRBJ2-2; 8 nucleotides agree with TRBD2. V gave up 0 bases and J gave up 9 bases; unmatched junction bases: 9. The CDR3 loop spans 16 amino acids. CDR1 is LGHNA, CDR2 YNFKEQ, per germline. The CDR3 nucleotides read TGTGCCAGCAGCCAAGATTTCGGGGGGGGATCCCGGGAGCTGTTTTTT. Protein sequence: CASSQDFGGGSRELFF.

The rearrangement joins TRBV6-1 to TRBJ2-3; D possibly corresponds to TRBD1 (6 bases). V lost 6 bases, J lost 1 base, and 17 bases lay in between. Germline CDR1 and CDR2: MNHNS and SASEGT. CDR3 length: 16 residues. The CDR3 DNA reads TGTGCCAGCAGCGTCCGGAAGGGGGTACGCACAGATACGCAGTATTTT. Translated, it gives CASSVRKGVRTDTQYF.

The CDR3 nucleotides are TGTGCCAGCAGCTTGGGGAGGGGCGACACCCTCCACTTT. Amino acids: CASSLGRGDTLHF. The rearrangement joins TRBV5-5 to TRBJ1-6; maybe TRBD1 (5 bases). CDR3 length: 13 amino acids. Germline V lookup: CDR1 SGHKS, CDR2 YYEKEE (reference sequence). V gave up 0 bases and J gave up 14 bases, with 12 bases separating them.